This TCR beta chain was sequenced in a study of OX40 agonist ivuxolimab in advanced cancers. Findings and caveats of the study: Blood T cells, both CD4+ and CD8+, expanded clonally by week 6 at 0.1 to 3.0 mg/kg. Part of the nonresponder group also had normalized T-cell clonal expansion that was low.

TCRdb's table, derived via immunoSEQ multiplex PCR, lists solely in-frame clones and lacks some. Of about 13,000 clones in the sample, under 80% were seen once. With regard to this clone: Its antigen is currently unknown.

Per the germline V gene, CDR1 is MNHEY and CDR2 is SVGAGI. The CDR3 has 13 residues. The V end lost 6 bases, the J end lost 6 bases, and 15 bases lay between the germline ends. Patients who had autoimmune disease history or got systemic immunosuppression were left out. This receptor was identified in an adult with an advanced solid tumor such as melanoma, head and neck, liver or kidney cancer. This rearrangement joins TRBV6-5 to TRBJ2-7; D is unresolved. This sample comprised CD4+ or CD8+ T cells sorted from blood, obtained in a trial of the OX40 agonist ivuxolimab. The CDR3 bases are TGTGCCAGCAGCTACGGATCTACCTCCGAGCAGTACTTC. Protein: CASSYGSTSEQYF.